Listed here are 2 T cell receptor beta chains from one sample, sequenced in a study of cytomegalovirus exposure and HLA in healthy donors. Primers included in the PCR were 60 Vbeta and 13 Jbeta primers. Profiled with immunoSEQ multiplex PCR; TCRdb holds only in-frame clones, not every one. The table shows fewer than 250,000 clones, with roughly 80% occurring only once. Material: PBMCs. Every receptor here comes from a male donor in good health and CMV-seropositive.

The V call is TRBV11-2, the J call TRBJ1-1; D is uncertain. The CDR3 totals 14 residues. Germline V lookup: CDR1 SGHAT, CDR2 FQNNGV. Between the trimmed V and J ends, which lost 0 bases and 2 bases, there was a span of 7 bases. The CDR3, as DNA: TGTGCCAGCAGCTTAGAATTGGGCAACACTGAAGCTTTCTTT. This gives the protein CASSLELGNTEAFF.

This rearrangement joins TRBV4-3 to TRBJ2-1; D gene unclear. The V end lost 1 base, the J end lost 4 bases, and 8 bases lay between the germline ends. The CDR3 is made up of 14 amino acids. Germline V gene lookup returns CDR1 LGHNA and CDR2 YSLEER. The CDR3 DNA reads as TGCGCCAGCAGCCAAGGGAGCCTATACAATGAGCAGTTCTTC. It translates to CASSQGSLYNEQFF.